One and the same sample provided the 14 T cell receptor beta chains below, sequenced in a study of cytomegalovirus exposure and HLA in healthy donors. Amplification used 60 Vbeta primers and 13 Jbeta primers. The method was immunoSEQ multiplex PCR; TCRdb's version includes in-frame clones alone and lacks a portion of them. The sample yields over 80,000 clones, about 81% seen once. The material sequenced was PBMCs. Every receptor here comes from a man aged 35 to 55 in good health and CMV-seropositive.

This clone was counted only a few times. The chain combines TRBV28 with TRBJ1-4; possible D gene TRBD1, 5 bases. With 2 bases removed from V and 6 bases from J, the gap between germline ends came to 10 bases. In germline, CDR1 is MDHEN, CDR2 SYDVKM. The CDR3 covers 14 residues. In DNA, the CDR3 is TGTGCCAGCAGTTTACGCGGGGCCGATGAAAAACTGTTTTTT. Its protein product is CASSLRGADEKLFF.

The chain combines TRBV10-3 with TRBJ1-5; D might be TRBD1 (6 bases). With 9 bases removed from V and 2 bases from J, the gap between germline ends came to 11 bases. The CDR3 extends over 13 amino acids. CDR1 ENHRY and CDR2 SYGVKD come from the germline V gene. The CDR3 nucleotides read TGTGCCATACAACAGGGAGGCAATCAGCCCCAGCATTTT. Its translation is CAIQQGGNQPQHF.

V and J are TRBV9 and TRBJ1-1, with D possibly TRBD1 on 6 matching bases. V lost 6 bases and J lost 2, with 14 bases in between. There are 14 residues in the CDR3. Germline V gene lookup returns CDR1 SGDLS and CDR2 YYNGEE. This CDR3 is CASTPDRPNTEAFF. In nucleotides, the CDR3 is TGTGCCAGCACCCCCGACAGGCCAAACACTGAAGCTTTCTTT.

This rearrangement joins TRBV19 to TRBJ2-3, with TRBD2 identical over 8 bases. Trimming cost V 4 bases and J 4 bases; bases outside gene matches: 10. Per the germline V gene, CDR1 is LNHDA and CDR2 is SQIVND (reference sequence). CDR3 size: 16 residues. DNA of the CDR3: TGTGCCAGTAGTACGGGACTAGGAGTAATGTCAGATACGCAGTATTTT. It codes for CASSTGLGVMSDTQYF.

Concerning this clone itself: Other DNA sequences in the sample encode the same CDR3. V usage is TRBV5-1 and J usage is TRBJ2-7; TRBD1 agrees at 11 bases. Per the germline V gene, CDR1 is SGHRS and CDR2 is YFSETQ. This CDR3 is 14 amino acids long. V was pared by 5 bases and J by 4 bases, with 5 bases of the junction left unmatched. DNA for the CDR3: TGCGCCAGCAGTCCCGGGACAGGGGGTTACGAGCAGTACTTC. Protein sequence: CASSPGTGGYEQYF.

V usage is TRBV11-2 and J usage is TRBJ1-3; a weak D match, TRBD1 (6 bases). The CDR3 is made up of 15 amino acids. Trimming removed 0 bases at V and 4 bases at J, with 10 bases between. The V gene's germline CDR1 is SGHAT and CDR2 FQNNGV. The CDR3 bases are TGTGCCAGCAGCTTAGATACCGGGACAGGAAACACCATATATTTT. Translation gives CASSLDTGTGNTIYF. Full variable domain (rest looked up from reference TRBV11-2 and TRBJ1-3): EAGVAQSPRYKIIEKRQSVAFWCNPISGHATLYWYQQILGQGPKLLIQFQNNGVVDDSQLPKDRFSAERLKGVDSTLKIQPAKLEDSAVYLCASSLDTGTGNTIYFGEGSWLTVV.

This chain connects TRBV5-1 to TRBJ1-1; TRBD1 aligns across 8 bases. The CDR3 has 15 amino acids. CDR1 and CDR2 (germline): SGHRS, YFSETQ. Trimming took 4 bases from V and 1 from J; bases not matched to a gene: 6. This chain's CDR3 is CASSLRQGKNTEAFF. The DNA for the CDR3 is TGCGCCAGCAGCCTCCGACAGGGGAAGAACACTGAAGCTTTCTTT.

This chain links TRBV27 with TRBJ1-5; possibly TRBD1 for D (5 bases). Germline CDR1 and CDR2: MNHEY and SMNVEV (reference sequence). The CDR3 extends over 16 amino acids. Trimming cost V 4 bases and J 0 bases, with 13 bases left between them. CDR3 amino acids: CASSSTGSYSNQPQHF. DNA for the CDR3: TGTGCCAGCAGTTCTACAGGATCCTATAGCAATCAGCCCCAGCATTTT.

CDR3 bases: TGCGCCAGCAGCTTGGAAACGACAGGGGAGGAGACCCAGTACTTC. This sequence encodes CASSLETTGEETQYF. V gene TRBV5-1 combines with J gene TRBJ2-5; 8 nucleotides match TRBD1. In germline, CDR1 is SGHRS, CDR2 YFSETQ. With V trimmed by 0 bases and J by 5 bases, 6 bases remained unmatched. The CDR3 loop spans 15 amino acids.

The V and J genes are TRBV19 and TRBJ1-2, with 7 bases lining up with TRBD1. Looked up from germline, CDR1 is LNHDA and CDR2 is SQIVND (reference sequence). The ends lost 5 bases at V and 4 bases at J; junction bases unmatched: 7. The CDR3 totals 14 residues. The DNA for the CDR3 is TGTGCCAGTAGTCTTACGGACAGGCTCTATGGCTACACCTTC. Translating it yields CASSLTDRLYGYTF. Full variable domain (remainder filled in from reference TRBV19 and TRBJ1-2): DGGITQSPKYLFRKEGQNVTLSCEQNLNHDAMYWYRQDPGQGLRLIYYSQIVNDFQKGDIAEGYSVSREKKESFPLTVTSAQKNPTAFYLCASSLTDRLYGYTFGSGTRLTVV.

The chain's CDR3 is CASTVQGMYEQYF. CDR3 bases: TGTGCCAGCACCGTACAGGGGATGTACGAGCAGTACTTC. The J gene is TRBJ2-7, the V gene TRBV5-4; 7 bases are shared with TRBD1. Unmatched junction bases numbered 7, after V lost 6 bases and J lost 4 bases. The CDR3 contains 13 residues. CDR1 SGHNT and CDR2 YYREEE come from the germline V gene (reference sequence).

The chain has TRBV4-1 and TRBJ2-7, with TRBD1 identical over 8 bases. This CDR3 region has 15 residues. CDR1 and CDR2 (germline): MGHRA, YSYEKL. V lost 2 bases to trimming and J lost 3 bases; unmatched junction nucleotides: 6. As DNA, the CDR3 is TGCGCCAGCAGCCAATACGAGGGACAGGACTACGAGCAGTACTTC. Protein: CASSQYEGQDYEQYF.

The chain carries TRBV11-1 and TRBJ1-1; D is unclear. The CDR3 runs 14 residues. Germline V gives CDR1 SGHAT, CDR2 FQDESV (reference sequence). With 3 bases removed from V and 4 bases from J, the gap between germline ends came to 12 bases. CDR3 sequence: CASSLRERTTEAFF. The CDR3 DNA sequence: TGTGCCAGCAGCTTGAGGGAACGAACCACTGAAGCTTTCTTT.

V gene TRBV11-2 combines with J gene TRBJ1-6; D possibly corresponds to TRBD1 (6 bases). The CDR3 consists of 16 residues. Germline V gene sequence: CDR1 SGHAT, CDR2 FQNNGV. Trimming removed 1 base from V and 6 bases from J, with 13 bases in between. CDR3 nucleotides: TGTGCCAGCAGCTTAGGGGGGACAAGAATTAATTCACCCCTCCACTTT. This codes for CASSLGGTRINSPLHF.